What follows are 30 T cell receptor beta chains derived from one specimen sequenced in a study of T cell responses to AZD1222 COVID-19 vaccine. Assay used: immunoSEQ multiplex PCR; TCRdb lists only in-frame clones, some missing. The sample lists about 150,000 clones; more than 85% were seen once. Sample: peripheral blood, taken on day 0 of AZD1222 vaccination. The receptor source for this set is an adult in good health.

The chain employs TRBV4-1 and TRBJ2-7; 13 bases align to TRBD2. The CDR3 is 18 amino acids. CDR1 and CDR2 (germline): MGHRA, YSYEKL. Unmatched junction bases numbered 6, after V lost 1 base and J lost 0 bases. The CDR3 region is CASSQGTSGSFSSYEQYF. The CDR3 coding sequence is TGCGCCAGCAGCCAAGGGACTAGCGGGAGTTTTAGCTCCTACGAGCAGTACTTC.

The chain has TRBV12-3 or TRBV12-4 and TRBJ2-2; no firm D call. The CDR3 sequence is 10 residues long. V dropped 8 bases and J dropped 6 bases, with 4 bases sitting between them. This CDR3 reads CASRAGELFF. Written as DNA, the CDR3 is TGTGCCAGCCGCGCCGGGGAGCTGTTTTTT.

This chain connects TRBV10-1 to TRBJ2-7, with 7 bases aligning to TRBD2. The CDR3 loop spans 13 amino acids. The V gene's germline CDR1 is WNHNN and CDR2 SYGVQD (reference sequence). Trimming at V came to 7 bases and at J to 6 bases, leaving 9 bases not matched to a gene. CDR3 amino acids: CASMTAGASEQYF. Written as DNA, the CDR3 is TGCGCCAGCATGACCGCGGGAGCGTCCGAGCAGTACTTC.

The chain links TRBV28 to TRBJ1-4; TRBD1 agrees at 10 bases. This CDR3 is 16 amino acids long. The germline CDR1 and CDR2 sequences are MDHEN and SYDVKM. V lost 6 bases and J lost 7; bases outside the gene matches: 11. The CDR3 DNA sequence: TGTGCCAGCAGCATCCGACAGGGGGCGGTTTCTGAAAAACTGTTTTTT. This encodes CASSIRQGAVSEKLFF.

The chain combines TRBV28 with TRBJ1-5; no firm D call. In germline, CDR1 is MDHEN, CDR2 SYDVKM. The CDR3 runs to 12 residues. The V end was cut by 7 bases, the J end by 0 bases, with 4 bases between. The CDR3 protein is CASKDSNQPQHF. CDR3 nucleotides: TGTGCCAGCAAAGATAGCAATCAGCCCCAGCATTTT.

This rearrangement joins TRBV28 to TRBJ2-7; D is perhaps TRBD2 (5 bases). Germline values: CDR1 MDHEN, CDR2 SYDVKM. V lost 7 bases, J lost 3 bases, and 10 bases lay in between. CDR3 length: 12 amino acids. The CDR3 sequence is CASTTGDYEQYF. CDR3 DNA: TGTGCCAGCACCACCGGGGACTACGAGCAGTACTTC. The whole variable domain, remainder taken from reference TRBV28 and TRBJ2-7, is DVKVTQSSRYLVKRTGEKVFLECVQDMDHENMFWYRQDPGLGLRLIYFSYDVKMKEKGDIPEGYSVSREKKERFSLILESASTNQTSMYLCASTTGDYEQYFGPGTRLTVT.

The CDR3 region is CASSREGSGSNSQQFF. The CDR3 DNA reads as TGTGCCAGCAGCCGAGAGGGGTCGGGATCCAACTCCCAGCAGTTCTTC. The chain combines TRBV4-2 with TRBJ2-1, with D perhaps TRBD1 or TRBD2 (5 bases each). Trimming took 4 bases from V and 11 from J, leaving 24 bases between them. This CDR3 is built from 16 residues. CDR1 and CDR2 (germline): LGHNA, YNFKEQ.

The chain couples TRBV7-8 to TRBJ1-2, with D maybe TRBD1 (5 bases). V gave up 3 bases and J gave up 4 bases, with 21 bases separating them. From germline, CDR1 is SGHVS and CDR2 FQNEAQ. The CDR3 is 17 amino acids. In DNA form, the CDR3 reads TGTGCCAGCAGCTTGGGTTCTTTCGGCAGGGCGTCCTATGGCTACACCTTC. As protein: CASSLGSFGRASYGYTF.

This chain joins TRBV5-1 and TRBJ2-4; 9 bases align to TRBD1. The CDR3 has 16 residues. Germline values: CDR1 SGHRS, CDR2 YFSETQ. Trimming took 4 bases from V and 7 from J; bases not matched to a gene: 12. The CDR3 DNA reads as TGCGCCAGCAGCAGGGGACAGGGAGGGGCTGGGAACATTCAGTACTTC. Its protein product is CASSRGQGGAGNIQYF.

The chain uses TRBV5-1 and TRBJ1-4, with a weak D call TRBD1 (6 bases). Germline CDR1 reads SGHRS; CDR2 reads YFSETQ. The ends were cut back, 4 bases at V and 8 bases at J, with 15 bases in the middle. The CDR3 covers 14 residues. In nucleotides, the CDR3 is TGCGCCAGCAGCCCGGTAGGGGGGCCGGAAAAACTGTTTTTT. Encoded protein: CASSPVGGPEKLFF.

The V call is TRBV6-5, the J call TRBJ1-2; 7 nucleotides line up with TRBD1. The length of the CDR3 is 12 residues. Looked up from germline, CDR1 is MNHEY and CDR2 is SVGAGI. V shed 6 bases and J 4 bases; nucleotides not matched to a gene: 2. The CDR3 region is CASRQGPYGYTF. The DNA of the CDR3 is TGTGCCAGCAGACAGGGGCCCTATGGCTACACCTTC.

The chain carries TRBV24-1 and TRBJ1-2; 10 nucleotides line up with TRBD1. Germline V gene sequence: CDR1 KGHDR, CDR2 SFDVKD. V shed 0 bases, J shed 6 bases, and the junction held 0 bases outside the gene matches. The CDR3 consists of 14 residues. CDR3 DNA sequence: TGTGCCACCAGTGATTTGGGACAGGGGGATGGCTACACCTTC. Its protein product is CATSDLGQGDGYTF.

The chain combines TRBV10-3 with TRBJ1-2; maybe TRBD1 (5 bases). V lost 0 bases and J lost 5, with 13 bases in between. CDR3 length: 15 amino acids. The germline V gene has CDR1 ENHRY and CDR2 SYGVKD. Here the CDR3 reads CAISESGGVTYGYTF. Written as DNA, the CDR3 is TGTGCCATCAGTGAGTCGGGGGGGGTGACTTATGGCTACACCTTC.

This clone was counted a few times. The DNA of the CDR3 is TGTGCCAGCTCACCGGGACCGACAAATCAGCCCCAGCATTTT. Encoded protein: CASSPGPTNQPQHF. This chain uses TRBV18 with TRBJ1-5; a possible D gene is TRBD1 (5 bases). The length of the CDR3 is 14 residues. Trimming left V 3 bases short and J 4 bases short, with 10 bases between. Germline V CDR1 and CDR2: KGHSH, LQKENI.

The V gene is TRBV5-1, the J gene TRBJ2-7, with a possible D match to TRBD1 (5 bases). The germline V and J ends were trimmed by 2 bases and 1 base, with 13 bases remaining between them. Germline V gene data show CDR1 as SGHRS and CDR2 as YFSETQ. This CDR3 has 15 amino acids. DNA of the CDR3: TGCGCCAGCAGCTTTGGGGCAGGATTATCCTACGAGCAGTACTTC. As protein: CASSFGAGLSYEQYF.

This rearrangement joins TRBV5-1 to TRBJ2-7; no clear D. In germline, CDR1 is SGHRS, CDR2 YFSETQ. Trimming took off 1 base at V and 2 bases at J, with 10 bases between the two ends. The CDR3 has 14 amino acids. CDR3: CASSLKGVAYEQYF. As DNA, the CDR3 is TGCGCCAGCAGCTTGAAAGGAGTTGCCTACGAGCAGTACTTC.

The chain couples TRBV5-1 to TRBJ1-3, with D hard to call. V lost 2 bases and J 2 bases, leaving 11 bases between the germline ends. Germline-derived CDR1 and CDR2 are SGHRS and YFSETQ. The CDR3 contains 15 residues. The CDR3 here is CASSFTETTGNTIYF. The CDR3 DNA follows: TGCGCCAGCAGCTTCACCGAGACAACTGGAAACACCATATATTTT.

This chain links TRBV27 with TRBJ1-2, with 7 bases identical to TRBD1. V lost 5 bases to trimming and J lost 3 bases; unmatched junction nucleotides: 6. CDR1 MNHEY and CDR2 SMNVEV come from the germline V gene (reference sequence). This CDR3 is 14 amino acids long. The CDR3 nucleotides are TGTGCCAGCAGTAATCCAGGGGGGCACTATGGCTACACCTTC. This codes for CASSNPGGHYGYTF.

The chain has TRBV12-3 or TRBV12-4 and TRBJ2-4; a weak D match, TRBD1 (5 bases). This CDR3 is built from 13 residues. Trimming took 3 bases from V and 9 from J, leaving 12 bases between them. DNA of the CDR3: TGTGCCAGCAGTTTTGCCACAGGCCGCATTCAGTACTTC. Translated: CASSFATGRIQYF.

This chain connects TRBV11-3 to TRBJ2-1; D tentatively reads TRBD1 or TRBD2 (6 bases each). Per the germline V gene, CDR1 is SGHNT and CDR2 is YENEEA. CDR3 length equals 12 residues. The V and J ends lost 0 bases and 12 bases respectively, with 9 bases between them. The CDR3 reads CASSLDPGAQFF. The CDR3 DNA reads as TGTGCCAGCAGCTTAGATCCGGGGGCGCAGTTCTTC.

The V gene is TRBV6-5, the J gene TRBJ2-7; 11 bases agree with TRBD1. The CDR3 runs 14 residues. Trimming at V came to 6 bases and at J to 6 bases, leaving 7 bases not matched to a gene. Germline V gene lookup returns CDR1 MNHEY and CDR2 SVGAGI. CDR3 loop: CASRRDRGFGEQYF. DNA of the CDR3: TGTGCCAGCAGACGGGACAGGGGGTTTGGCGAGCAGTACTTC.

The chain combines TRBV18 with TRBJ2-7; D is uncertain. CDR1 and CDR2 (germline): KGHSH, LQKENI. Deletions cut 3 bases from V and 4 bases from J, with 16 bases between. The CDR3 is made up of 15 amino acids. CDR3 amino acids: CASSPPGSSSYEQYF. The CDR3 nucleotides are TGTGCCAGCTCACCTCCCGGCAGCTCATCATACGAGCAGTACTTC.

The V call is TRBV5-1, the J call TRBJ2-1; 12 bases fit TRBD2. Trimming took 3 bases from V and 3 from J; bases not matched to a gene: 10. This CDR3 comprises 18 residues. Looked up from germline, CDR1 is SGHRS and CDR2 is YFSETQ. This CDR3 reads CASSSLTSGRLDYNEQFF. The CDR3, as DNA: TGCGCCAGCAGCTCCTTGACTAGCGGGAGACTTGACTACAATGAGCAGTTCTTC.

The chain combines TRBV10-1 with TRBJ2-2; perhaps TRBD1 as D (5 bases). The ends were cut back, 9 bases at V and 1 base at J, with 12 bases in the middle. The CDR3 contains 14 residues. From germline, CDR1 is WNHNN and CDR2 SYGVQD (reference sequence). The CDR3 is CASQGDRNTGELFF. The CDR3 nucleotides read TGCGCCAGTCAGGGTGATCGGAACACCGGGGAGCTGTTTTTT.

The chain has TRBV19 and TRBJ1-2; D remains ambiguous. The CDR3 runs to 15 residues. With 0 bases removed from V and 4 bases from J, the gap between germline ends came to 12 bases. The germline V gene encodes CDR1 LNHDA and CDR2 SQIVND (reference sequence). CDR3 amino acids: CASSIDLRRTYGYTF. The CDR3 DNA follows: TGTGCCAGTAGTATAGACTTAAGAAGGACCTATGGCTACACCTTC.

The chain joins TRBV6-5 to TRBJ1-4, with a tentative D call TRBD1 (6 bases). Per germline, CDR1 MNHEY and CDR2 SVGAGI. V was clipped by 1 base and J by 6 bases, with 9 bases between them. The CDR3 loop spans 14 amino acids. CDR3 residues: CASSYLGGDEKLFF. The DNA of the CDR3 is TGTGCCAGCAGTTACTTAGGGGGGGATGAAAAACTGTTTTTT.

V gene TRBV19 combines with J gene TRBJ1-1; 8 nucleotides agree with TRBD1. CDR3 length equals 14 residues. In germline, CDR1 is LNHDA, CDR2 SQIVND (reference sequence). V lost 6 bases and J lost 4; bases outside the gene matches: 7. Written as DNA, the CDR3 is TGTGCCAGTAGCCTAGCGACAGGGGTCACTGAAGCTTTCTTT. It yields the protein CASSLATGVTEAFF.

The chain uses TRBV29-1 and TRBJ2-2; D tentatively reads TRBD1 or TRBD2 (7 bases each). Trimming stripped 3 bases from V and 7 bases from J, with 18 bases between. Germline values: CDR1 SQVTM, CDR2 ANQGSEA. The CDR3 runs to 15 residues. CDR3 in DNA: TGCAGCGTTGACCCCGGGACAGCGGGACGCGGGGAGCTGTTTTTT. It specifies CSVDPGTAGRGELFF.

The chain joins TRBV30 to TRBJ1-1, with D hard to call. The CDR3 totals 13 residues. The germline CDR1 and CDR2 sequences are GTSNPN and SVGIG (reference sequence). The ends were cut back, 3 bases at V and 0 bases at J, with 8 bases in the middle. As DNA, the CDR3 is TGTGCCTGGAGATACAGTGTGAACACTGAAGCTTTCTTT. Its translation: CAWRYSVNTEAFF.

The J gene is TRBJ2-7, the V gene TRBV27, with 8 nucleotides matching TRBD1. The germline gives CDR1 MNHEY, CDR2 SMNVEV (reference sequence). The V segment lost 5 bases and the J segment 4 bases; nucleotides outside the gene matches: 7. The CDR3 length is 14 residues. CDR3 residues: CASSLGQGVYEQYF. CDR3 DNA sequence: TGTGCCAGCAGTCTCGGACAGGGAGTGTACGAGCAGTACTTC.